This T cell receptor beta chain comes out of a study of blood T cell repertoires in COVID-19. This clone was picked up one time. V was shortened by 4 bases and J by 0 bases, with 13 bases between the two germline ends. Germline-derived CDR1 and CDR2 are MDHEN and SYDVKM. CDR3 length equals 16 residues. The assay was immunoSEQ multiplex PCR, and TCRdb's table has in-frame clones only and misses some. The sample contains 95,000 to 150,000 clones, around 80% of which appear only once. The sequence came from a man aged 25 to 45 with COVID-19, enrolled during active disease. Sequences were obtained from peripheral blood. The V and J genes are TRBV28 and TRBJ2-4; D gene uncertain. The CDR3 coding sequence is TGTGCCAGCAGTTCCTCAACAGAGATAGCCAAAAACATTCAGTACTTC. The encoded protein is CASSSSTEIAKNIQYF.